The T cell receptor beta chain described here comes from a study of human T cells and chemical hapten exposure. This sample's time point: pre-sensitization, week 0. Treatment noted: therapeutic diphenylcyclopropenone sensitization with weekly scalp DPC. Someone pulled total RNA out of unfractionated whole blood. TCRdb used MiXCR to reprocess the RACE reads, holding one entry per CDR3 protein. The top ten hold about 1.6% of the sample, which has roughly 110,000 distinct CDR3 sequences, more than 10% seen once. Germline lookup yields CDR1 SGHTA and CDR2 FQGNSA. CDR3 size: 13 residues. Trimming took 3 bases from V and 4 from J, leaving 9 bases between them.

This TCR was recovered from a woman aged 45-60 years with alopecia areata. Some clones in this sample may be carry-over from other donors' samples. The chain links TRBV7-2 to TRBJ2-5; no clear D gene. Sequences were derived from whole blood, sampled in connection with sensitization to the hapten diphenylcyclopropenone (DPC). The CDR3 DNA sequence: TGTGCCAGCAGCTTGGTTGGAGCAGAGACCCAGTACTTC. As protein: CASSLVGAETQYF.